The entry that follows covers one T cell receptor beta chain sequence. These data originate in a study of cytomegalovirus exposure and HLA in healthy donors. The PCR made use of 60 Vbeta and 13 Jbeta primers. Some clones are missing from TCRdb's copy, which holds only in-frame ones; the method was immunoSEQ multiplex PCR. The table gives about 58,000 clones; the top ten clones make up roughly 2% of it. This CDR3 spans 13 amino acids. Trimming cost V 7 bases and J 5 bases, with 12 bases left between them. Per the germline V gene, CDR1 is MNHEY and CDR2 is SVGAGI. Material: PBMCs. The source of this sequence is a woman aged 18 to 35 in good health and CMV-seronegative. The V call is TRBV6-5, the J call TRBJ1-5; D possibly corresponds to TRBD1 (5 bases). The CDR3 sequence: CASTPSRDQPQHF. As DNA, the CDR3 is TGTGCCAGCACCCCAAGCAGGGATCAGCCCCAGCATTTT.